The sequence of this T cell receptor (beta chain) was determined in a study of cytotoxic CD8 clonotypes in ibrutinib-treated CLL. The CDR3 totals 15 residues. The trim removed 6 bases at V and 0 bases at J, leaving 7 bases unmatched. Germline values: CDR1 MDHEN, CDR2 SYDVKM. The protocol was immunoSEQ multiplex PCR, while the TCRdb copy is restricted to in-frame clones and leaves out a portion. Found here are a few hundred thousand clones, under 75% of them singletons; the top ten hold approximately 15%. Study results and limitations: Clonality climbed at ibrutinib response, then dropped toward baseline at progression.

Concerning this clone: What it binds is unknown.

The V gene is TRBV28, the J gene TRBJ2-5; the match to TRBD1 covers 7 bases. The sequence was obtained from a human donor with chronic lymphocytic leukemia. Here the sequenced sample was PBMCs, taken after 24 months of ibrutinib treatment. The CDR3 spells CASRDRSWYQETQYF. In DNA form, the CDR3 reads TGTGCCAGCAGGGACAGGAGCTGGTACCAAGAGACCCAGTACTTC.